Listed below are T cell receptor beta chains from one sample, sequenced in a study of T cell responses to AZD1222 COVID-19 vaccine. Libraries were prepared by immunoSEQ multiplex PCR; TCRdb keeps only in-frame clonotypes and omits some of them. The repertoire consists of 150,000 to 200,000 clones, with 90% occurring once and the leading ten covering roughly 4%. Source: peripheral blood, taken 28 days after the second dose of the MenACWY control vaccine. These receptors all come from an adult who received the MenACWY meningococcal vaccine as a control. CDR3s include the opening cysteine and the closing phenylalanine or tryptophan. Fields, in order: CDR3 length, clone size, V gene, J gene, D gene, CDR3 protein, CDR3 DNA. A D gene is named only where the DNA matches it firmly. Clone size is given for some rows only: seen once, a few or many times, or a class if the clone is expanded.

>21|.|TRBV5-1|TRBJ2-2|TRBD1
CASSVRPGQGSRSENTGELFF
TGTGCCAGCAGCGTACGTCCGGGACAGGGGTCCCGATCTGAGAACACCGGGGAGCTGTTTTTT
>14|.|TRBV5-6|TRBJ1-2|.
CASSFEGAVYGYTF
TGTGCCAGCAGCTTTGAAGGGGCGGTCTATGGCTACACCTTC
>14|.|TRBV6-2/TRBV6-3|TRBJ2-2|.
CASCLMGSVGELFF
TGTGCCAGCTGCCTTATGGGATCGGTCGGGGAGCTGTTTTTT
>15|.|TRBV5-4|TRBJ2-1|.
CASSLGTGSYNEQFF
TGTGCCAGCAGCTTGGGTACGGGCTCCTACAATGAGCAGTTCTTC
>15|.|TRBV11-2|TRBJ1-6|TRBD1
CASSYQGQSNSPLHF
TGTGCCAGCAGCTACCAGGGACAGTCAAATTCACCCCTCCACTTT
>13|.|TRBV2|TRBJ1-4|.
CASKREGGEKLFF
TGTGCCAGCAAAAGGGAGGGCGGGGAAAAACTGTTTTTT
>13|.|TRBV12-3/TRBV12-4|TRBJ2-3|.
CATARAPRDTQYF
TGTGCCACCGCCCGGGCCCCCCGAGATACGCAGTATTTT
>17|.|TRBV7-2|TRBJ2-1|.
CASSLLPRDFPPFEQFF
TGTGCCAGCAGCTTACTCCCCCGGGACTTTCCCCCTTTTGAGCAGTTCTTC
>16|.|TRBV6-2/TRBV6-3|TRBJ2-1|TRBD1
CASSSRTGLSYNEQFF
TGTGCCAGCAGTTCCAGGACAGGGTTGTCCTACAATGAGCAGTTCTTC
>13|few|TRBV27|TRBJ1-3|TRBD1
CASTDRAGNTIYF
TGTGCCAGCACGGACAGGGCTGGAAACACCATATATTTT
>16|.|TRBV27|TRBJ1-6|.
CASSLTEPSYNSPLHF
TGTGCCAGTTCGTTGACGGAGCCCTCCTATAATTCACCCCTCCACTTT
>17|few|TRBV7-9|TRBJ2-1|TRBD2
CASSLGTSGLLHNEQFF
TGTGCCAGCAGCCTGGGGACTAGCGGGCTTCTGCACAATGAGCAGTTCTTC
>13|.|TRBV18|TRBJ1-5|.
CASSFDSQRPQHF
TGTGCCAGCTCATTCGACAGCCAGCGGCCCCAGCATTTT
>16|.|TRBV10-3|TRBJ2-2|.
CAISGGSGTNTGELFF
TGTGCCATCAGTGGAGGTTCAGGGACGAACACCGGGGAGCTGTTTTTT
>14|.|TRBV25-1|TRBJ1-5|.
CASSDGGAAQPQHF
TGTGCCAGCAGTGATGGGGGGGCGGCTCAGCCCCAGCATTTT